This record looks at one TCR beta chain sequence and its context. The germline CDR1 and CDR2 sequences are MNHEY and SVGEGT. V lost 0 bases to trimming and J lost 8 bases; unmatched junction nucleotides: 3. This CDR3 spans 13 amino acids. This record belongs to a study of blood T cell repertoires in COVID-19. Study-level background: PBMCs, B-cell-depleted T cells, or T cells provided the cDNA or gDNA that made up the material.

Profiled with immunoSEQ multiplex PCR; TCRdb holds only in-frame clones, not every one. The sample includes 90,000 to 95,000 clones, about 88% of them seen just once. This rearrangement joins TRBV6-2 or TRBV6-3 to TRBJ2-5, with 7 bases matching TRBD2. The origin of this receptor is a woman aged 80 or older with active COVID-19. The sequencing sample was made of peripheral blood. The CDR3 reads CASSYSGGRTQYF. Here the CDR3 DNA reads TGTGCCAGCAGTTACTCGGGAGGGAGAACCCAGTACTTC.